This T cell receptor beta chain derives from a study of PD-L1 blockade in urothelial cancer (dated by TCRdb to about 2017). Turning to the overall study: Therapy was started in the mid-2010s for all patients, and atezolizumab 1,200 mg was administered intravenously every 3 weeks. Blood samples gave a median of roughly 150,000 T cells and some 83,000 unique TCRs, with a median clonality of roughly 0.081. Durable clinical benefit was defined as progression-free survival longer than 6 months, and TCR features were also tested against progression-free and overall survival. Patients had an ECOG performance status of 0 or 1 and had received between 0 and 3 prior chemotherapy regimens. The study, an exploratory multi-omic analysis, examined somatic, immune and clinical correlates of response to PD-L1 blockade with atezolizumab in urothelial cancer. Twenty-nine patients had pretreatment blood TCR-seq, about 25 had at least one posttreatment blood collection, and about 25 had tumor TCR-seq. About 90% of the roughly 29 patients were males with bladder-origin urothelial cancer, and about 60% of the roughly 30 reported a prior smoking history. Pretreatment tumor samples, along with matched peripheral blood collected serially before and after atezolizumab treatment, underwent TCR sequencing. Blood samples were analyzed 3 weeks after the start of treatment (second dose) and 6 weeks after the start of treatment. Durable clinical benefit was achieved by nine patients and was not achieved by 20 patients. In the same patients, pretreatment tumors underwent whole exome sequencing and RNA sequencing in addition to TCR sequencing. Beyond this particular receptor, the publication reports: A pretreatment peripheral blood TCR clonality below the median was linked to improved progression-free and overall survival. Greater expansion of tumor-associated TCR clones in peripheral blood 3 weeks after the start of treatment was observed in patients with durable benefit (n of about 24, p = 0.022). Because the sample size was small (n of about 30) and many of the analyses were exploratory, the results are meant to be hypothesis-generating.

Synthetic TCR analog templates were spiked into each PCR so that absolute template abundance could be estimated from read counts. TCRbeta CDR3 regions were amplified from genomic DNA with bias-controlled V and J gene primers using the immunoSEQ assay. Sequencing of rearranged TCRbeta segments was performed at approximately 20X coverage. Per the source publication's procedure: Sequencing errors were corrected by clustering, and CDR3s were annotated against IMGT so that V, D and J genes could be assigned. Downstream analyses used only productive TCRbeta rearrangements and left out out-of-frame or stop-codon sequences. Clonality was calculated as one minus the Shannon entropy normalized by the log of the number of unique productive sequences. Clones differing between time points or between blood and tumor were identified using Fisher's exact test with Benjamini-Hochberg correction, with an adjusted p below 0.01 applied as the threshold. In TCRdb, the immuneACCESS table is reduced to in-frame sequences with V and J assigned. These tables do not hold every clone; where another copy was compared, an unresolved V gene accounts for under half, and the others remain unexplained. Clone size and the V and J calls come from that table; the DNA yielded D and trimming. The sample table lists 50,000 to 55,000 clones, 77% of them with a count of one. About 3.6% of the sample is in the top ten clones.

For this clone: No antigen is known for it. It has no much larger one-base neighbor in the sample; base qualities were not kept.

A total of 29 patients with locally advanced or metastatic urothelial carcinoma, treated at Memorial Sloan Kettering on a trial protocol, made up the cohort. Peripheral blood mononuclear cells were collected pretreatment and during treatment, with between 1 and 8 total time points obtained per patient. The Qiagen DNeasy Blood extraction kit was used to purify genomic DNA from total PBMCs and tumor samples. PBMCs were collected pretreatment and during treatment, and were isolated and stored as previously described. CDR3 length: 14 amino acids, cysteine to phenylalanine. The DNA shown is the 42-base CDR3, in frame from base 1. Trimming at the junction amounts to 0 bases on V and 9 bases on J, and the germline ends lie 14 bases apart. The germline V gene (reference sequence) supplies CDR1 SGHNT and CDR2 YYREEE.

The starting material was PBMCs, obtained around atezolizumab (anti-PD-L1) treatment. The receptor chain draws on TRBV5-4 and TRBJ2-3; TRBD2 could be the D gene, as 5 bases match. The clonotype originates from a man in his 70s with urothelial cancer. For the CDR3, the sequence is CASSLEGGQRTQYF. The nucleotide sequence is TGTGCCAGCAGCTTGGAAGGCGGGCAGAGGACGCAGTATTTT.